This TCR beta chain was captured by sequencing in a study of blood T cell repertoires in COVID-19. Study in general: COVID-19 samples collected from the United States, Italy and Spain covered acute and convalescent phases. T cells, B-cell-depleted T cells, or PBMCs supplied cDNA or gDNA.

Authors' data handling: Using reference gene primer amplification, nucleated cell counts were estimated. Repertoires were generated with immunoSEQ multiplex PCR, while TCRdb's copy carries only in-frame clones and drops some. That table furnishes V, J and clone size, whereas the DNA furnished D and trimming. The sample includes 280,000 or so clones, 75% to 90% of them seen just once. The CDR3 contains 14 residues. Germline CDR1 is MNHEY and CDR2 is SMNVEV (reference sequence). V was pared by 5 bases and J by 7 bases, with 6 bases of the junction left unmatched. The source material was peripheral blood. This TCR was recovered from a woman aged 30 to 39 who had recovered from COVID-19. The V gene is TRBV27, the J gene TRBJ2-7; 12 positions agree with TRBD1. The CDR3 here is CASSPGQGAGEQYF. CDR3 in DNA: TGTGCCAGCAGTCCGGGACAGGGGGCGGGGGAGCAGTACTTC.